This T cell receptor (beta chain) comes out of a study of blood T cell repertoires in COVID-19. Measured with immunoSEQ multiplex PCR; TCRdb has only the in-frame clones, and not every one. The data contain approximately 170,000 clones, 84% of them singletons. Per the germline V gene, CDR1 is MNHEY and CDR2 is SMNVEV (reference sequence). The length of the CDR3 is 14 residues. V was clipped by 9 bases and J by 1 base, with 16 bases between them. The receptor was derived from a woman aged 80 or older with acute or convalescent COVID-19. The V call is TRBV27, the J call TRBJ2-7; D perhaps matches TRBD2 (5 bases). The sequencing sample was made of peripheral blood. The CDR3: CASQHRGLSYEQYF. CDR3 coding DNA: TGTGCCAGTCAACACCGCGGGTTATCCTACGAGCAGTACTTC.